This is a list of T cell receptor beta chains from one sample in a study of shared T cell receptors in the human thymus. Assay used: immunoSEQ multiplex PCR; TCRdb lists only in-frame clones, some missing. The table records under 850,000 clones, approximately 88% of them present only once. The sample also formed part of further work on human thymus T cells.

The sequenced sample was thymocytes. The receptors originated from a boy under two years old with a congenital heart defect. Both conserved end residues are part of each CDR3. The order of the fields is V gene, J gene, CDR3 protein.

TRBV6-1	TRBJ2-2	CASSERDKTNTGELFF
TRBV4-2	TRBJ2-3	CASGKSTDTQYF
TRBV21-1	TRBJ1-1	CAWSQGCNTEAFF
TRBV27	TRBJ2-7	CASSRRGHYEQYF
TRBV5-1	TRBJ2-3	CASSYFPGQGNSHTDTQYF
TRBV5-4	TRBJ2-1	CASSLDRGNEQFF
TRBV16	TRBJ2-3	CASSQSDTSGSNADTQYF
TRBV10-3	TRBJ1-1	CAISEAGPMNTEAFF
TRBV30	TRBJ1-5	CAWTSGPQGMNQPQHF
TRBV20-1	TRBJ1-2	CSASAGFGYTF
TRBV2	TRBJ2-3	CASSAPSTDTQYF
TRBV7-9	TRBJ2-7	CASSWEGMKYEQYF
TRBV27	TRBJ2-1	CASRFSSYNEQFF
TRBV18	TRBJ1-2	CASSKQDRGQYGYTF
TRBV30	TRBJ1-1	CAWSLTVPGSDAGNTEAFF
TRBV10-2	TRBJ2-7	CASIDAVLSYEQYF
TRBV5-4	TRBJ2-2	CASSLTAPGGADTGELFF
TRBV5-8	TRBJ2-1	CASSWDFKSRGDEQFF
TRBV11-2	TRBJ1-1	CASSPGQNMSTEAFF
TRBV9	TRBJ1-2	CASNRDRGGGGYTF
TRBV4-3	TRBJ1-4	CASSQDPYAGCNEKLFF
TRBV27	TRBJ2-6	CASSLRLCSESGRASGANVLTF
TRBV6-1	TRBJ2-7	CASTTPAAAYEQYF
TRBV5-1	TRBJ2-7	CASSFTTPGSEQYF
TRBV5-6	TRBJ2-1	CASSLEPLSSYNEQFF
TRBV7-9	TRBJ2-7	CASSPRDRGSDEQYF
TRBV28	TRBJ2-7	CASSQRNGLAERGEQYF
TRBV29-1	TRBJ1-3	CSVEGSGTGNTIYF
TRBV28	TRBJ2-3	CASSPGSLLSDTQYF
TRBV6-1	TRBJ2-2	CASRGQGDTGELFF
TRBV14	TRBJ2-5	CASSQDRSGPQYF
TRBV29-1	TRBJ2-7	CSALWTGGIAYEQYF
TRBV6-4	TRBJ2-1	CASSPLANSYNEQFF
TRBV28	TRBJ2-1	CASSPILYYNEQFF
TRBV9	TRBJ2-2	CASSATSGRNTGELFF
TRBV5-4	TRBJ2-1	CASSGTSDPSSYNEQFF
TRBV27	TRBJ1-2	CARPRDRGNYGYTF
TRBV13	TRBJ1-1	CASSPPAEEPSEAFF
TRBV2	TRBJ2-2	CASSESGTSGDTNTGELFF
TRBV4-3	TRBJ2-3	CASSQTTSGIDTQYF
TRBV4-3	TRBJ2-7	CASSQDQGTSGRIIYEQYF
TRBV5-1	TRBJ2-7	CASSLGSVYEQYF
TRBV6-1	TRBJ1-2	CASSDQGRIGLYGYTF